The clone carrying this T cell receptor (beta chain) was seen only a few times. No antigen is known for it. The data originate from a study of post-analysis software for immune sequencing data. Study-level background: Courses of disease covered relapsing-remitting, secondary progressive and progressive-relapsing multiple sclerosis.

Unique molecular identifiers were present in the TCR beta cDNA libraries. Between roughly 1 and 11 million T cells gave rise to about 450,000 cDNA molecules. TCRdb independently ran MiXCR on the PCR reads; one entry per CDR3 protein. The table includes roughly 400,000 distinct CDR3 sequences, about 40% detected once. General study results and limits: For normalized Chao1 diversity, multiple sclerosis patients scored significantly lower than controls did. Patients showed TRBV5-6, TRBV5-1 and TRBV20-1 among five TRBV segments more frequent than in controls.

Deletions cut 0 bases from V and 4 bases from J, with 16 bases between. Germline V gene lookup returns CDR1 LGHDT and CDR2 YNNKEL (reference sequence). This CDR3 has 16 residues. This TCR derives from a girl aged 2-10 years with multiple sclerosis. Sequenced material: blood. The chain carries TRBV3-1 and TRBJ2-7; D is unresolved. The CDR3 DNA reads as TGTGCCAGCAGCCAAGAGCACCCCCCGGGTTCATACGAGCAGTACTTC. This translates into CASSQEHPPGSYEQYF.